The present entry profiles one TCR beta chain with its context. Per the original data handling: Using reference gene primer amplification, nucleated cell counts were estimated. The repertoire was sequenced with immunoSEQ multiplex PCR; TCRdb's copy has only in-frame clones and lacks some. The DNA was the basis for D and trimming; V, J and clone size are from that table. The sample contains 120,000 or so clones, about 70% of which appear only once. This entry is derived from a study of blood T cell repertoires in COVID-19. Study overall: Both acute and convalescent COVID-19 samples were obtained from the United States, Italy and Spain. T cells, B-cell-depleted T cells, or PBMCs supplied cDNA or gDNA.

The CDR3 covers 16 residues. Trimming left V 1 base short and J 12 bases short, with 22 bases between. The germline CDR1 and CDR2 sequences are SGHDN and FVKESK. Sequencing input: peripheral blood. The rearrangement uses TRBV14 and TRBJ2-1, with D perhaps TRBD1 (6 bases). This clonotype originated in a man in his sixties with acute or convalescent COVID-19. CDR3 region: CASSQVGASRGGGQFF. The CDR3 DNA reads TGTGCCAGCAGCCAAGTTGGGGCCTCCAGAGGGGGTGGGCAGTTCTTC.